These T cell receptor beta chains were read from a single sample in a study of blood T cell repertoires in COVID-19. Clones were sequenced by immunoSEQ multiplex PCR, and TCRdb holds only the in-frame ones, with some missing. The repertoire includes approximately 140,000 clones, 84% of them detected once, and almost 6% sits in the top ten. Sequenced input: PBMCs or T cells enriched from blood (not recorded which). The receptors shown here come from a woman aged 45 to 65 who had been exposed to COVID-19. CDR3s include the opening cysteine and the closing phenylalanine or tryptophan. The order of the fields is clone size, V gene, D gene, J gene, CDR3 protein, CDR3 DNA. A D gene is named only where the DNA matches it firmly. Clone sizes are given selectively: once, few, many, or a class where the clone is expanded.

>-|TRBV3-1/TRBV3-2|TRBD2|TRBJ2-3
CATPSPGGGAIDTQYF
TGTGCCACCCCCTCGCCGGGCGGGGGGGCGATAGATACGCAGTATTTT
>once|TRBV19|-|TRBJ1-5
CASSIPRNQPQHF
TGTGCCAGTAGTATTCCCAGAAATCAGCCCCAGCATTTT
>-|TRBV6-5|TRBD2|TRBJ2-3
CASSYGLAGGTDTQYF
TGTGCCAGCAGTTACGGACTAGCGGGAGGTACAGATACGCAGTATTTT
>-|TRBV7-8|-|TRBJ2-7
CASSQTSRRSSYEQYF
TGTGCCAGCAGCCAGACGTCCCGGAGGAGCTCCTACGAGCAGTACTTC
>-|TRBV28|-|TRBJ1-5
CASSFLEGQPQHF
TGTGCCAGCAGTTTCCTGGAGGGCCAGCCCCAGCATTTT
>-|TRBV15|-|TRBJ1-5
CATSGRPGGNQPQHF
TGTGCCACCAGCGGTAGACCGGGGGGCAATCAGCCCCAGCATTTT
>-|TRBV7-6|TRBD2|TRBJ2-2
CASSFSREDPTGELFF
TGTGCCAGCAGCTTTTCTCGGGAGGACCCCACCGGGGAGCTGTTTTTT
>-|TRBV5-5|TRBD1|TRBJ1-1
CASSLGTGGTEAFF
TGTGCCAGCAGCTTGGGGACAGGGGGCACTGAAGCTTTCTTT
>-|TRBV7-6|-|TRBJ1-1
CASSRSSGKEAFF
TGTGCCAGCAGCCGATCTTCCGGGAAAGAAGCTTTCTTT
>-|TRBV5-5|TRBD2|TRBJ2-1
CASSLGSGGNEQFF
TGTGCCAGCAGCTTGGGCTCGGGAGGGAATGAGCAGTTCTTC
>-|TRBV7-2|TRBD2|TRBJ2-3
CASSLRRGGRDTQYF
TGTGCCAGCAGCTTACGGCGGGGGGGCAGAGATACGCAGTATTTT
>-|TRBV27|-|TRBJ1-5
CASSVISGLSNQPQHF
TGTGCCAGCAGCGTGATCTCCGGGTTGAGCAATCAGCCCCAGCATTTT
>-|TRBV19|TRBD1|TRBJ2-2
CASTRADRETGELFF
TGTGCCAGTACCCGCGCGGACAGGGAGACCGGGGAGCTGTTTTTT